Each of the 4 T cell receptor beta chains below was sequenced from the same sample in a study of blood T cell repertoires in COVID-19. Clones were read by immunoSEQ multiplex PCR, and TCRdb kept only the in-frame ones, dropping some. The table has tens of thousands of clones, roughly four fifths seen once. Material for sequencing was peripheral blood. These receptors originate from an elderly woman with acute or convalescent COVID-19.

The rearrangement uses TRBV30 and TRBJ1-5; 10 nucleotides agree with TRBD1. J lost 1 base, V lost 1 base, and 4 bases had no gene match. The germline CDR1 and CDR2 sequences are GTSNPN and SVGIG (reference sequence). This CDR3 has 16 residues. For the CDR3, the DNA is TGTGCCTGGAGTGGTGACAGGGGGCCGAGCAATCAGCCCCAGCATTTT. Translated, it gives CAWSGDRGPSNQPQHF.

This sequence joins TRBV7-9 and TRBJ2-7; 7 bases agree with TRBD1. The CDR3 spans 14 residues. Trimming at V came to 3 bases and at J to 2 bases, leaving 4 bases not matched to a gene. Germline loops: CDR1 SEHNR, CDR2 FQNEAQ (reference sequence). The CDR3 bases are TGTGCCAGCAGCTTCAACCAGGGGGCCTACGAGCAGTACTTC. This encodes CASSFNQGAYEQYF. The variable domain in full, completed from reference TRBV7-9 and TRBJ2-7, reads DTGVSQNPRHKITKRGQNVTFRCDPISEHNRLYWYRQTLGQGPEFLTYFQNEAQLEKSRLLSDRFSAERPKGSFSTLEIQRTEQGDSAMYLCASSFNQGAYEQYFGPGTRLTVT.

The chain couples TRBV9 to TRBJ2-2; tentative D call: TRBD1 (5 bases). CDR1 and CDR2 from the germline V gene are SGDLS and YYNGEE. V lost 0 bases, J lost 6 bases, and 9 bases lay in between. The CDR3 runs 14 residues. CDR3 in amino acids: CASSVGQPSGELFF. DNA of the CDR3: TGTGCCAGCAGCGTAGGACAGCCCTCCGGGGAGCTGTTTTTT.

This clone has a handful of counts. This chain uses TRBV7-9 with TRBJ1-4; 7 bases are a match to TRBD1. Per the germline V gene, CDR1 is SEHNR and CDR2 is FQNEAQ (reference sequence). This CDR3 is 15 amino acids long. The trim removed 0 bases at V and 7 bases at J, leaving 5 bases unmatched. Here the CDR3 DNA reads TGTGCCAGCAGCTTAGCGCAAGGGGGCTTTGAAAAACTGTTTTTT. It is translated as CASSLAQGGFEKLFF. The full variable domain, completed using reference TRBV7-9 and TRBJ1-4, is DTGVSQNPRHKITKRGQNVTFRCDPISEHNRLYWYRQTLGQGPEFLTYFQNEAQLEKSRLLSDRFSAERPKGSFSTLEIQRTEQGDSAMYLCASSLAQGGFEKLFFGSGTQLSVL.